This TCR beta chain came from a study of T cells in narcolepsy. About the study: Patients with NT1 or NT2 and healthy control donors were enrolled. Findings and limits, study-wide: Blood of same and different patients, but not healthy controls, reportedly held recurring autoreactive clonotypes. Autoreactive HCRT-specific and TRIB2-specific clonotypes were marked in same-patient CSF-versus-blood CD4+ comparisons. Some memory CD4+ repertoires had no autoreactive clone sequences.

The V and J ends lost 4 bases and 0 bases respectively, with 16 bases between them. There are 17 residues in the CDR3. Germline lookup yields CDR1 SGHAT and CDR2 FQNNGV. Notes on this clone: Its specificity is unknown.

Assay used: immunoSEQ multiplex PCR; TCRdb lists only in-frame clones, some missing. The sample includes tens of thousands of clones, 88% of them seen just once. The V and J genes are TRBV11-2 and TRBJ2-4, with D hard to call. The sequence was obtained from a human donor with narcolepsy. Material: CD45RA- memory CD4+ T cells from PBMCs. The CDR3, as DNA: TGTGCCAGCAGCTCATCGGGCCAGAGACTAGCCAAAAACATTCAGTACTTC. This translates into CASSSSGQRLAKNIQYF.